Listed below are T cell receptor beta chains from one sample, sequenced in a study of blood T cells in healthy people across ages. TCRdb called the 5' RACE reads again in MiXCR, with one record for every CDR3 protein. The data contain 600,000 to 1,000,000 distinct CDR3 sequences, roughly 50% of them singletons. Sequenced sample: blood. These receptors came from a man aged 25 to 40 in good health. Both conserved end residues are part of each CDR3. D genes are given only for firm matches. The size field is filled for only some rows; it gives once, few, many or a size class.

>TRBJ2-7|TRBD2|TRBV5-6|NA
TGTGCCAGCAGCGTCGGACTAGCGGGAGGGCCGAGCTCCTACGAGCAGTACTTC
CASSVGLAGGPSSYEQYF
>TRBJ1-5|NA|TRBV10-3|NA
TGTGCCATCAGTGTCGGGGGCACTCAGCCCCAGCATTTT
CAISVGGTQPQHF
>TRBJ1-4|TRBD1|TRBV20-1|NA
TGCAGTGCTAGGGGGACAGGGAATGAAAAACTGTTTTTT
CSARGTGNEKLFF
>TRBJ2-1|NA|TRBV12-3/TRBV12-4|NA
TGTGCCAGCAGTCAGACCGAACGGGGGCAGGCGTTCTTC
CASSQTERGQAFF
>TRBJ2-5|TRBD2|TRBV6-6|NA
TGTGCCAGCAAGACTAGCTTGGAGACCCAGTACTTC
CASKTSLETQYF
>TRBJ2-5|TRBD2|TRBV27|NA
TGTGCCAGCAGTTTATCGCCTAGCGGGAGGCGAGGGACCCAGTACTTC
CASSLSPSGRRGTQYF
>TRBJ2-7|NA|TRBV3-1|NA
TGTGCCAGCAGCCCAGGGGCAGGGGCGATCTACGAGCAGTACTTC
CASSPGAGAIYEQYF
>TRBJ2-3|TRBD2|TRBV6-5|NA
TGTGCCAGCAGTACCCGGACTAGCGGCACAGATACGCAGTATTTT
CASSTRTSGTDTQYF
>TRBJ2-5|NA|TRBV14|NA
TGTGCCAGCAGCCACGACCTACAAGAGACCCAGTACTTC
CASSHDLQETQYF
>TRBJ2-1|TRBD1|TRBV6-1|NA
TGTGCCAGCAGTGAATACCGGGACAGTGAGCAGTTCTTC
CASSEYRDSEQFF
>TRBJ1-6|NA|TRBV11-2|NA
TGTGCCAGCAGCTTATCCGTTTCAGGGTCCTATAATTCACCCCTCCACTTT
CASSLSVSGSYNSPLHF
>TRBJ2-7|NA|TRBV29-1|NA
TGCAGCGTTGTCTTTCAGGGCTCTTACGAGCAGTACTTC
CSVVFQGSYEQYF
>TRBJ1-2|NA|TRBV5-1|NA
TGCGCCAGCAGCTATACGTCAGGGGTCCCCGATGGCTACACCTTC
CASSYTSGVPDGYTF
>TRBJ2-3|TRBD1|TRBV28|NA
TGTGCCAGCAGTCCGAACAGGGGATGGGCAGATACGCAGTATTTT
CASSPNRGWADTQYF
>TRBJ2-3|TRBD2|TRBV7-2|few
TGTGCCAGCAGCTCATTCCGGGGGGGCTCCGGGACAGATACGCAGTATTTT
CASSSFRGGSGTDTQYF
>TRBJ2-7|TRBD2|TRBV4-2|NA
TGTGCCAGCAGCCAAGATTTACTGGGAGGGCCCGAGCAGTACTTC
CASSQDLLGGPEQYF
>TRBJ2-1|TRBD2|TRBV20-1|few
TGCAGTGCTAGAGATTCCCCACGCGGGGGGCCGCGTGAGCAGTTCTTC
CSARDSPRGGPREQFF
>TRBJ1-4|TRBD1|TRBV20-1|NA
TGCAGTGCTAGAGATCCCAACAGGGGGAAAGAAAAACTGTTTTTT
CSARDPNRGKEKLFF
>TRBJ1-4|NA|TRBV4-3|NA
TGCGCCAGCAGCCATCGCCTCGGGACTAATGAAAAACTGTTTTTT
CASSHRLGTNEKLFF
>TRBJ2-1|NA|TRBV24-1|NA
TGTGCCACCAGTGATTGGGCGGCGGGGTATGAGCAGTTCTTC
CATSDWAAGYEQFF
>TRBJ2-6|NA|TRBV4-3|few
TGCGCCAGCAGCCAAGTGGCCAGACCCTCTGGGGCCAACGTCCTGACTTTC
CASSQVARPSGANVLTF
>TRBJ2-1|NA|TRBV7-3|NA
TGTGCCAGCAGCTTTGGAGACAGCTCCTACAATGAGCAGTTCTTC
CASSFGDSSYNEQFF
>TRBJ2-5|NA|TRBV9|NA
TGTGCCAGCAGCGTAGATCTGGGAATGAGGGAGCAGTACTTC
CASSVDLGMREQYF
>TRBJ2-7|NA|TRBV10-2|NA
TGCGCCAGCAGCGAGGGGTTAGATCCCTCGGCCTACGAGCAGTACTTC
CASSEGLDPSAYEQYF
>TRBJ2-6|NA|TRBV19|few
TGTGCCAGTACGTGGGCTGGGGCCAACGTCCTGACTTTC
CASTWAGANVLTF
>TRBJ2-7|NA|TRBV7-2|few
TGTGCCAGCACATACGGGACGGGGTACTACGAGCAGTACTTC
CASTYGTGYYEQYF
>TRBJ2-7|NA|TRBV20-1|NA
TGCAGTGCCCTCGTCGATGGGGAGCAGTACTTC
CSALVDGEQYF
>TRBJ2-1|NA|TRBV12-3/TRBV12-4|NA
TGTGCCAGCATCCGGAAAGGCGATGAGCAGTTCTTC
CASIRKGDEQFF
>TRBJ1-1|NA|TRBV10-3|NA
TGTGCCATCAGTGAGTCGTTCATGAGGAACACTGAAGCTTTCTTT
CAISESFMRNTEAFF
>TRBJ2-1|NA|TRBV4-2|NA
TGTGCCAGCAGCCAAGAGTTGCGGATACTGAGCTCCTACAATGAGCAGTTCTTC
CASSQELRILSSYNEQFF
>TRBJ2-7|TRBD1|TRBV5-1|few
TGCGCCAGCAGAGGACAGGGATTGAACGAGCAGTACTTC
CASRGQGLNEQYF
>TRBJ2-7|NA|TRBV20-1|NA
TGCAGTGCTAGCTCAACAGGGCGCTCCTACGAGCAGTACTTC
CSASSTGRSYEQYF
>TRBJ2-7|TRBD1|TRBV6-5|NA
TGTGCCAGCAGTTACGCTGACAGGGGATACTACGAGCAGTACTTC
CASSYADRGYYEQYF
>TRBJ2-6|NA|TRBV27|NA
TGTGCCAGCAGTTTCCTTGGACGGATCTCTGGGGCCAACGTCCTGACTTTC
CASSFLGRISGANVLTF
>TRBJ1-1|TRBD1|TRBV5-6|NA
TGTGCCAGCAGCTTGAGCAGGGGGAAGATGAACACTGAAGCTTTCTTT
CASSLSRGKMNTEAFF
>TRBJ2-2|TRBD2|TRBV7-3|NA
TGTGCCAGCAGCTTTACGAGCGGGAGTACCGGGGAGCTGTTTTTT
CASSFTSGSTGELFF
>TRBJ2-1|TRBD1|TRBV12-5|NA
TGTGCTAGTGGTTTGACGACGACAGGGGGCAATGAGCAGTTCTTC
CASGLTTTGGNEQFF
>TRBJ2-5|NA|TRBV6-5|NA
TGTGCCAGCATTGCAGGACGGACTGGGACCCAGTACTTC
CASIAGRTGTQYF
>TRBJ2-3|NA|TRBV7-2|few
TGTGCCAGCAGCTTAACCGTCGGGGATACGCAGTATTTT
CASSLTVGDTQYF
>TRBJ2-5|NA|TRBV6-5|NA
TGTGCCAGCAGGGCGACTAGGGCGGAGACCCAGTACTTC
CASRATRAETQYF
>TRBJ2-7|NA|TRBV11-2|few
TGTGCCAGCAGCGCCAAGGTGGCCGAGCAGTACTTC
CASSAKVAEQYF
>TRBJ1-6|NA|TRBV7-2|NA
TGTGCCAGCAGCTTACGGGCGGAAGAGAATTCACCCCTCCACTTT
CASSLRAEENSPLHF
>TRBJ2-7|NA|TRBV5-1|few
TGCGCCAGCAGCTCGGAGCGGGACACTTACGAGCAGTACTTC
CASSSERDTYEQYF
>TRBJ2-1|NA|TRBV20-1|NA
TGCAGTGCTAGAGGGACCAACAATGAGCAGTTCTTC
CSARGTNNEQFF
>TRBJ1-2|NA|TRBV6-1|once
TGTGCCAGCAGTGAAGCATTTCTGCGCACAGGAGAAGGGGCGGACACCTTC
CASSEAFLRTGEGADTF
>TRBJ1-2|NA|TRBV3-1|NA
TGTGCCAGCAGCGTAGACGGGGTAAATGGCTACACCTTC
CASSVDGVNGYTF